The 10 T cell receptor beta chains listed next were all sequenced from one sample in a study of blood T cell repertoires in COVID-19. Some clones are missing from TCRdb's copy, which holds only in-frame ones; the method was immunoSEQ multiplex PCR. The top ten clones hold approximately 9.9% of a sample with approximately 330,000 clones, over 80% of them seen once. Sequenced input: peripheral blood. These receptors all stem from a man aged 25-40 years with COVID-19, enrolled during active disease.

This chain connects TRBV7-9 to TRBJ2-7; D gene unclear. The CDR3 runs 14 residues. V dropped 1 base and J dropped 3 bases, with 10 bases sitting between them. Per the germline V gene, CDR1 is SEHNR and CDR2 is FQNEAQ (reference sequence). The CDR3 DNA is TGTGCCAGCAGCTTAGGGTTCGACAACTACGAGCAGTACTTC. The encoded protein is CASSLGFDNYEQYF.

The chain has TRBV6-5 and TRBJ2-2; a possible D gene is TRBD1 (6 bases). Germline V gene data show CDR1 as MNHEY and CDR2 as SVGAGI. With 8 bases removed from V and 4 bases from J, the gap between germline ends came to 14 bases. The CDR3 has 14 amino acids. CDR3 amino acids: CASPKTGPTGELFF. The CDR3 DNA sequence: TGTGCCAGCCCTAAGACAGGACCCACCGGGGAGCTGTTTTTT.

V usage is TRBV6-1 and J usage is TRBJ1-5; D is ambiguous. The CDR3 is 15 residues long. The V gene lost 3 bases and the J gene lost 0 bases, with 9 bases spanning the gap. The germline gives CDR1 MNHNS, CDR2 SASEGT. This CDR3 is CASSDRVNSNQPQHF. The CDR3 region has the DNA TGTGCCAGCAGTGACCGGGTTAATAGCAATCAGCCCCAGCATTTT.

This clone was recorded only once. This chain uses TRBV4-2 with TRBJ2-5; D is uncertain. This CDR3 has 12 amino acids. The germline V gene encodes CDR1 LGHNA and CDR2 YNFKEQ. Trimming removed 0 bases from V and 5 bases from J, with 4 bases in between. CDR3 in amino acids: CASSQDRETQYF. CDR3 DNA: TGTGCCAGCAGCCAAGATCGGGAGACCCAGTACTTC.

The J gene is TRBJ2-3, the V gene TRBV6-2 or TRBV6-3, with D possibly being TRBD1 (6 bases). CDR3 length: 16 residues. CDR1 and CDR2 from the germline V gene are MNHEY and SVGEGT. Deletions cut 2 bases from V and 5 bases from J, with 17 bases between. In DNA, the CDR3 is TGTGCCAGCAGTTACCCCACCGGGACACCGAAAGATACGCAGTATTTT. Its protein product is CASSYPTGTPKDTQYF.

The chain couples TRBV5-6 to TRBJ1-1; D remains ambiguous. Per the germline V gene, CDR1 is SGHDT and CDR2 is YYEEEE. Trimming left V 1 base short and J 1 base short, with 8 bases between. This CDR3 contains 14 residues. In nucleotides, the CDR3 is TGTGCCAGCAGCTTGTTCACACCGAACACTGAAGCTTTCTTT. Translated, it gives CASSLFTPNTEAFF.

The CDR3 spells CASSLATGTLRTNEQFF. DNA for the CDR3: TGTGCCAGCAGCTTAGCAACAGGGACGCTTCGAACAAATGAGCAGTTCTTC. The chain carries TRBV11-2 and TRBJ2-1, with a tentative D call TRBD1 (6 bases). The germline V gene has CDR1 SGHAT and CDR2 FQNNGV. The CDR3 is 17 residues long. Trimming left V 1 base short and J 7 bases short, with 20 bases between.

The rearrangement joins TRBV30 to TRBJ2-6, with TRBD1 matching 11 bases. V shed 5 bases and J 0 bases; nucleotides not matched to a gene: 6. The CDR3 consists of 17 residues. Germline V gene lookup returns CDR1 GTSNPN and CDR2 SVGIG (reference sequence). The CDR3 DNA is TGTGCCTGGGGACAGGGGGCTTCTTACTCTGGGGCCAACGTCCTGACTTTC. Translating gives CAWGQGASYSGANVLTF.

The chain is built from TRBV29-1 and TRBJ2-3; no definite D call. V shed 5 bases and J shed 0 bases, with 24 bases lying between them. Germline V gene data show CDR1 as SQVTM and CDR2 as ANQGSEA. The CDR3 runs 18 residues. CDR3 amino acids: CSVLWRASAKRSTDTQYF. CDR3 coding DNA: TGCAGCGTTCTCTGGAGAGCCTCAGCAAAGCGTAGCACAGATACGCAGTATTTT.

The chain uses TRBV3-1 (or the pseudogene TRBV3-2) and TRBJ1-2, with 7 bases fitting TRBD1. Germline-derived CDR1 and CDR2 are LGHDT and YNNKEL (reference sequence). The CDR3 loop spans 15 amino acids. Losses at the gene ends were 4 bases for V and 5 bases for J; bases not matched to a gene: 10. The CDR3: CASSLAKGAWYGYTF. The CDR3 bases are TGTGCCAGCAGCCTAGCGAAGGGGGCGTGGTATGGCTACACCTTC.